Sequencing of this TCR beta chain was carried out in a study of CD8+CD57+ T cells in acquired aplastic anemia. The authors sequenced patients whose flow cytometry had shown CD8+CD57+ cell expansion. Severe acquired aplastic anemia was the diagnosis recorded for all patients. When blood sampling took place, the patients had received no therapy. Regarding this clonotype: Its antigen remains unidentified.

Study-wide results and limits: CD8+ Simpson's diversity in patients was not significantly different from that in controls. About 29 shared CD8+ CDR3s appeared highly expressed within patients' immunodominant clones.

The V gene's germline CDR1 is KGHDR and CDR2 SFDVKD. The CDR3 consists of 16 residues. J lost 2 bases, V lost 5 bases, and 5 bases had no gene match. Genomic DNA served as template for TCR beta VDJ and CDR3 profiling. TCRdb processed the reads anew with MiXCR; each CDR3 protein has one entry. The repertoire holds around 150,000 distinct CDR3 sequences, around half seen once, with around 3% in the top ten. The chain uses TRBV24-1 and TRBJ1-2, with TRBD1 matching 12 bases. Input material: sorted CD4+, CD8+, or CD8+CD57+ T cells (not recorded which) from PBMCs. The TCR was taken from a human donor with aplastic anemia. CDR3 nucleotides: TGTGCCACCAGTGGGGGACAGGGGGCGATAAACTATGGCTACACCTTC. It specifies CATSGGQGAINYGYTF.